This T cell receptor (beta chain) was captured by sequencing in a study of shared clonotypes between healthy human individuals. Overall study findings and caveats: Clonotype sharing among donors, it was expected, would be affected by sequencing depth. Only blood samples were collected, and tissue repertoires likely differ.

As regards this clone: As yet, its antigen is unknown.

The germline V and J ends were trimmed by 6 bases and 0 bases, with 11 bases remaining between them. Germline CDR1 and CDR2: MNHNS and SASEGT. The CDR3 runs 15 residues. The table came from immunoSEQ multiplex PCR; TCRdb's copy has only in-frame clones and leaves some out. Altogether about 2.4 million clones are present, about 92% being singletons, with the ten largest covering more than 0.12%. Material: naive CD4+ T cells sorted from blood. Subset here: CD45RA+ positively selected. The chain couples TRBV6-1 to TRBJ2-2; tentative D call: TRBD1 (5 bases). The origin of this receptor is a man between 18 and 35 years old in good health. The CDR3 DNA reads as TGTGCCAGCAGCTCGACAGACGCGAACACCGGGGAGCTGTTTTTT. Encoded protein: CASSSTDANTGELFF.